The 2 T cell receptor beta chains listed next were all sequenced from one sample in a study of blood T cell repertoires in COVID-19. This table comes from immunoSEQ multiplex PCR, and its TCRdb copy is limited to in-frame clones, with some not included. This sample has about 250,000 clones; 85% to 90% occur once, and the top ten carry more than 1.5%. The specimen was PBMCs or T cells enriched from blood (not recorded which). The receptors derive from a man aged 35-49 years who had recovered from COVID-19.

The chain has TRBV18 and TRBJ1-2; possibly TRBD1 for D (5 bases). The CDR3 is made up of 14 amino acids. Germline CDR1 is KGHSH and CDR2 is LQKENI. The ends were cut back, 3 bases at V and 4 bases at J, with 12 bases in the middle. The CDR3, as DNA: TGTGCCAGCTCACCCGGGACTGACCGCTATGGCTACACCTTC. The encoded protein is CASSPGTDRYGYTF.

This clone was detected once. This sequence joins TRBV6-2 or TRBV6-3 and TRBJ1-5, with 7 positions matching TRBD1. The CDR3 totals 18 residues. Per germline, CDR1 MNHEY and CDR2 SVGEGT. Trimming at V came to 2 bases and at J to 0 bases, leaving 10 bases not matched to a gene. DNA of the CDR3: TGTGCCAGCAGTTACACAACAGGGGTCCGTTATAGCAATCAGCCCCAGCATTTT. It translates to CASSYTTGVRYSNQPQHF.